The TCR beta chain under discussion was sequenced for a study of blood T cell repertoires in COVID-19. Sequencing was performed with immunoSEQ multiplex PCR; in TCRdb, only in-frame clones are kept and a portion is missing. The sample contains 180,000 or so clones, 85% of which appear only once. Trimming pared 4 bases from V and 1 base from J, leaving 17 bases between. Germline CDR1 ENHRY, CDR2 SYGVKD. This CDR3 contains 18 residues. Sequenced material: peripheral blood. This receptor was taken from a woman of 80 years or more with acute or convalescent COVID-19. The chain is built from TRBV10-3 and TRBJ1-6, with a tentative D call TRBD1 (5 bases). The CDR3 DNA sequence: TGTGCCATCAGTGTCGCTGGGGCGTTCATGTCCTATAATTCACCCCTCCACTTT. Translation gives CAISVAGAFMSYNSPLHF.